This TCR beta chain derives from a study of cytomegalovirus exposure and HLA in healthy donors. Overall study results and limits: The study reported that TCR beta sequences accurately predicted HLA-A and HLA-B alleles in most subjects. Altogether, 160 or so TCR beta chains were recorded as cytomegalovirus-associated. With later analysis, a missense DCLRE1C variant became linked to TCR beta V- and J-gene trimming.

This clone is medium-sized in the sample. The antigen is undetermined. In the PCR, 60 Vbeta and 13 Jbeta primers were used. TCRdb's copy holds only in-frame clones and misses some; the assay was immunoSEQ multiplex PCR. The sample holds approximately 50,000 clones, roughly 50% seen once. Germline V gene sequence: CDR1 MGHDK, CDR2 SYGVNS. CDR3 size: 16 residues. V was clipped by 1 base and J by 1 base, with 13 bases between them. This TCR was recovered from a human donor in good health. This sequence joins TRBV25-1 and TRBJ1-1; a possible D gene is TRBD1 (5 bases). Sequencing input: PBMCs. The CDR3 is CASSELEGRGNTEAFF. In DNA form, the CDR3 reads TGTGCCAGCAGTGAATTGGAGGGAAGGGGGAACACTGAAGCTTTCTTT.